The present TCR beta chain was sequenced within a study of T cell responses to AZD1222 COVID-19 vaccine. Clones were read by immunoSEQ multiplex PCR, and TCRdb kept only the in-frame ones, dropping some. The data show around 88,000 clones, nearly 90% seen once. J gave up 3 bases and V 6 bases, and 4 bases lay outside the gene matches. This CDR3 has 15 residues. Looked up from germline, CDR1 is MNHEY and CDR2 is SVGAGI. This chain connects TRBV6-5 to TRBJ2-1, with TRBD2 matching 11 bases. This TCR derives from an adult in good health. The material sequenced was peripheral blood, taken on day 0 of MenACWY control vaccination. CDR3 in amino acids: CASRLAGGFYNEQFF. CDR3 DNA sequence: TGTGCCAGCAGGTTAGCGGGGGGGTTCTACAATGAGCAGTTCTTC.